These 26 T cell receptor beta chains share one sample of origin, sequenced in a study of blood T cells in healthy people across ages. A sample-barcoded 5' primer and a J-beta primer mix were used in a second PCR of about 6 to 11 cycles. Via MiXCR, TCRdb re-called the 5' RACE reads, giving one row per CDR3 protein. The sample lists 1.5 million to 2 million distinct CDR3 sequences, 28% occurring once. The sequencing input was blood. These receptors were obtained from a woman under 40 in good health.

Only a few counts were recorded for this clonotype. The gene calls are TRBV20-1 and TRBJ2-5, with a possible D match to TRBD1 (6 bases). There are 17 residues in the CDR3. Trimming removed 6 bases from V and 2 bases from J, with 25 bases in between. CDR1 and CDR2 from the germline V gene are DFQATT and SNEGSKA (reference sequence). For the CDR3, the DNA is TGCAGTGCGCCCGGGGTTTTCACAGGGCGGAGGCAAGAGACCCAGTACTTC. Amino acid sequence: CSAPGVFTGRRQETQYF.

The chain recombines TRBV28 with TRBJ1-1, with 8 bases lining up with TRBD1. The CDR3 runs 16 residues. Germline V CDR1 and CDR2: MDHEN, SYDVKM. J was trimmed by 0 bases and V by 4 bases; bases with no gene match: 7. The CDR3 reads CASSSYRGAMNTEAFF. The CDR3 coding sequence is TGTGCCAGCAGTTCATACAGGGGGGCCATGAACACTGAAGCTTTCTTT.

The V call is TRBV24-1, the J call TRBJ2-1; a possible D gene is TRBD2 (7 bases). The CDR3 totals 15 residues. In germline, CDR1 is KGHDR, CDR2 SFDVKD. Trimming cost V 3 bases and J 6 bases, with 14 bases left between them. The CDR3 coding sequence is TGTGCCACCAGTGATAGGGGGGGACGGGGCAATGAGCAGTTCTTC. Amino acids: CATSDRGGRGNEQFF.

The V and J genes are TRBV12-3 or TRBV12-4 and TRBJ2-3, with 8 bases identical to TRBD2. Trimming cost V 6 bases and J 11 bases; bases outside gene matches: 7. The CDR3 consists of 12 residues. The CDR3 protein is CASRGGRPQQYF. Here the CDR3 DNA reads TGTGCCAGCAGAGGCGGGAGGCCCCAGCAGTATTTT.

This clonotype occurred many times. This chain uses TRBV20-1 with TRBJ1-1, with no clear D. Trimming pared 2 bases from V and 6 bases from J, leaving 7 bases between. Germline V lookup: CDR1 DFQATT, CDR2 SNEGSKA (reference sequence). The length of the CDR3 is 11 residues. CDR3 amino acids: CSARPGSEAFF. The CDR3, as DNA: TGCAGTGCTAGACCGGGTTCTGAAGCTTTCTTT.

This clonotype was detected ten times or more. The rearrangement links TRBV29-1 to TRBJ2-7, with D possibly matching TRBD2 (6 bases). The CDR3 loop spans 15 amino acids. Trimming shortened V by 3 bases and J by 0 bases, and 15 bases separated the two germline ends. Germline assignment: CDR1 SQVTM and CDR2 ANQGSEA. The DNA of the CDR3 is TGCAGCGTTGACGTCGGGGCGGGGCCCTCCTACGAGCAGTACTTC. It codes for CSVDVGAGPSYEQYF.

This sequence joins TRBV29-1 and TRBJ1-1; D is unclear. Germline V gives CDR1 SQVTM, CDR2 ANQGSEA. The CDR3 runs 14 residues. Deletions cut 6 bases from V and 0 bases from J, with 14 bases between. CDR3 sequence: CSVRGQAMNTEAFF. The CDR3 DNA reads TGCAGCGTCCGAGGGCAAGCTATGAACACTGAAGCTTTCTTT.

Remarks on this clonotype: A much larger clonotype is one base distant, so this may be a read error. V and J are TRBV30 and TRBJ2-4; possibly TRBD1 for D (5 bases). The CDR3 covers 13 residues. Germline values: CDR1 GTSNPN, CDR2 SVGIG (reference sequence). Trimming pared 8 bases from V and 6 bases from J, leaving 17 bases between. The CDR3 nucleotides read TGTGCCCGGAATCAGCAGGGTGGAAACATTCAGTACTTC. Protein product: CARNQQGGNIQYF.

This clonotype was detected ten times or more. This chain connects TRBV6-5 to TRBJ2-5; tentatively, D is TRBD1 or TRBD2 (5 bases each). The V end lost 4 bases, the J end lost 11 bases, and 14 bases lay between the germline ends. CDR1 is MNHEY, CDR2 SVGAGI, per germline. The CDR3 totals 12 residues. CDR3 residues: CASSSGLGEQYF. CDR3 bases: TGTGCCAGCAGTTCAGGGCTCGGGGAGCAGTACTTC.

This clonotype was observed a handful of times. The rearrangement uses TRBV7-3 and TRBJ2-3, with D tentatively TRBD2 (6 bases). Trimming took 7 bases from V and 2 from J, leaving 13 bases between them. CDR3 length equals 14 residues. The germline V gene encodes CDR1 SGHTA and CDR2 FQGTGA. The CDR3 loop reads CASKRDSLTDTQYF. The CDR3, as DNA: TGTGCCAGCAAGAGGGACTCGCTCACAGATACGCAGTATTTT.

In its sample, this clonotype was seen a few times. The chain carries TRBV4-1 and TRBJ1-5, with unresolved D. This CDR3 comprises 12 residues. The V and J ends lost 3 bases and 9 bases respectively, with 9 bases between them. Germline-derived CDR1 and CDR2 are MGHRA and YSYEKL. Here the CDR3 reads CASSHASGPQHF. The CDR3 DNA sequence: TGCGCCAGCAGCCATGCCTCTGGGCCCCAGCATTTT.

The chain's CDR3 is CASSKGTGGEILFF. The CDR3 bases are TGTGCCAGCAGCAAAGGGACAGGGGGCGAGATTCTGTTTTTT. The chain links TRBV7-9 to TRBJ1-4; 12 bases are shared with TRBD1. Unmatched junction bases numbered 9, after V lost 5 bases and J lost 14 bases. This CDR3 has 14 amino acids. Per germline, CDR1 SEHNR and CDR2 FQNEAQ (reference sequence).

This clonotype was counted many times. Written as DNA, the CDR3 is TGTGCCAGCAGTAAACACAGGGAAACCTACGAGCAGTACTTC. It encodes CASSKHRETYEQYF. This chain connects TRBV6-1 to TRBJ2-7; possible D gene TRBD1, 6 bases. CDR3 length: 14 residues. V shed 5 bases and J shed 2 bases, with 13 bases lying between them. Germline V lookup: CDR1 MNHNS, CDR2 SASEGT.

In this sample, this clonotype turned up many times. The genes are TRBV20-1 and TRBJ2-7, with TRBD1 matching 9 bases. V shed 0 bases and J 5 bases; nucleotides not matched to a gene: 8. Looked up from germline, CDR1 is DFQATT and CDR2 is SNEGSKA (reference sequence). The CDR3 consists of 15 residues. The CDR3 bases are TGCAGTGCTAGAGATATGGGACAGGGAGATGACGAGCAGTACTTC. Its protein is CSARDMGQGDDEQYF.

The table lists this clonotype with a count of one. J is TRBJ2-5 and V is TRBV2; the match to TRBD2 covers 15 bases. Germline assignment: CDR1 SNHLY and CDR2 FYNNEI. The junction had 10 bases not matched to a gene; V was cut back by 7 bases and J by 13 bases. CDR3 length equals 14 residues. CDR3 DNA: TGTGCCAGCAAGTCCAGGACTAGCGGGGGGGAGGTGTACTTC. Its protein product is CASKSRTSGGEVYF.

The chain carries TRBV29-1 and TRBJ1-2; tentatively, D is TRBD1 (5 bases). V was cut by 7 bases and J by 8 bases, with 14 bases left in between. From germline, CDR1 is SQVTM and CDR2 ANQGSEA. The CDR3 is 11 amino acids. The CDR3 sequence is CSAARGDGYTF. DNA for the CDR3: TGCAGCGCAGCGAGGGGAGACGGCTACACCTTC.

Notes on this clonotype: It may be a read error: a sequence one base away is much more abundant. The gene calls are TRBV7-3 and TRBJ2-5; D is ambiguous. Germline V gives CDR1 SGHTA, CDR2 FQGTGA. V shed 5 bases and J shed 5 bases, with 21 bases lying between them. The CDR3 runs 16 residues. CDR3 sequence: CASSPTVGSRWETQYF. The CDR3 DNA follows: TGTGCCAGCAGCCCAACCGTAGGGTCTCGGTGGGAGACCCAGTACTTC. Full variable domain (remainder filled in from reference TRBV7-3 and TRBJ2-5): GAGVSQTPSNKVTEKGKYVELRCDPISGHTALYWYRQSLGQGPEFLIYFQGTGAADDSGLPNDRFFAVRPEGSVSTLKIQRTERGDSAVYLCASSPTVGSRWETQYFGPGTRLLVL.

This clonotype occurred a few times. This sequence joins TRBV24-1 and TRBJ2-3, with 11 bases that match TRBD2. The germline V gene encodes CDR1 KGHDR and CDR2 SFDVKD. V was pared by 3 bases and J by 0 bases, with 4 bases of the junction left unmatched. The CDR3 is 17 residues long. CDR3: CATSDTSGGGSTDTQYF. The CDR3 nucleotides read TGTGCCACCAGTGATACTAGCGGGGGAGGCAGCACAGATACGCAGTATTTT.

This clonotype has only a few counts. One end of the junction does not line up with germline, which may come from a read error. V and J are TRBV3-1 and TRBJ2-7; the D gene is possibly TRBD2 (5 bases). Germline CDR1 reads LGHDT; CDR2 reads YNNKEL (reference sequence). The CDR3 extends over 14 amino acids. In nucleotides, the CDR3 is TGTGCCAGCAACCAAAACGGGATTTTCTACGAGCAGTACTTC. Residues: CASNQNGIFYEQYF.

This clonotype occurred many times. A read error may produce the germline difference seen at one junction end. The V and J genes are TRBV5-1 and TRBJ2-7; TRBD1 agrees at 8 bases. CDR1 is SGHRS, CDR2 YFSETQ, per germline. CDR3 size: 15 residues. CDR3 DNA: TGCGCCAGCAGCTCCACCGGGACAGGCTCCGACGAGCAGTACTTC. Its protein product is CASSSTGTGSDEQYF.

Details on this clonotype: Here the CDR3 omits its conserved ending phenylalanine or tryptophan, so a read error is the likely source. No DNA is shown, since the ends of the CDR3 on it are uncertain; the CDR3 is the one TCRdb lists. V is TRBV7-2 and J is TRBJ2-7; the D segment call TRBD2 is taken from the table without a DNA check. Germline lookup yields CDR1 SGHTA and CDR2 FQGNSA. The CDR3 has 13 amino acids, counting both end residues. The CDR3 loop reads CASSEGTSGTKSL.

This clonotype was counted between two and nine times. The rearrangement links TRBV4-1 to TRBJ2-7; 7 positions agree with TRBD2. Losses at the gene ends were 3 bases for V and 1 base for J; bases not matched to a gene: 6. The CDR3 runs to 15 residues. Germline V CDR1 and CDR2: MGHRA, YSYEKL. CDR3 sequence: CASSQRGGGSYEQYF. Written as DNA, the CDR3 is TGCGCCAGCAGCCAGAGGGGCGGGGGATCCTACGAGCAGTACTTC.

The chain employs TRBV7-6 and TRBJ2-1, with 9 bases aligning to TRBD1. This CDR3 spans 15 amino acids. V lost 6 bases to trimming and J lost 5 bases; unmatched junction nucleotides: 8. Germline-derived CDR1 and CDR2 are SGHVS and FNYEAQ. The CDR3: CASSFSGTGHNEQFF. In nucleotides, the CDR3 is TGTGCCAGCAGTTTCTCCGGGACAGGGCACAATGAGCAGTTCTTC. Using reference TRBV7-6 and TRBJ2-1 for the parts outside the CDR3, the full variable domain is GAGVSQSPRYKVTKRGQDVALRCDPISGHVSLYWYRQALGQGPEFLTYFNYEAQQDKSGLPNDRFSAERPEGSISTLTIQRTEQRDSAMYRCASSFSGTGHNEQFFGPGTRLTVL.

This clonotype was seen ten or more times. V usage is TRBV5-1 and J usage is TRBJ2-7, with D perhaps TRBD1 or TRBD2 (5 bases each). Trimming removed 1 base at V and 5 bases at J, with 16 bases between. The CDR3 has 15 amino acids. Germline CDR1 reads SGHRS; CDR2 reads YFSETQ. CDR3 loop: CASSLYTGPGNEQYF. The CDR3 DNA reads TGCGCCAGCAGCTTGTATACGGGGCCGGGCAACGAGCAGTACTTC. The whole variable domain, filled in from reference TRBV5-1 and TRBJ2-7, reads KAGVTQTPRYLIKTRGQQVTLSCSPISGHRSVSWYQQTPGQGLQFLFEYFSETQRNKGNFPGRFSGRQFSNSRSEMNVSTLELGDSALYLCASSLYTGPGNEQYFGPGTRLTVT.

This clonotype is a singleton in its sample. The V call is TRBV6-1, the J call TRBJ2-1; the D call may be TRBD1 or TRBD2 (6 bases each). The J call may be wrong; the DNA end is better matched by TRBJ2-7. Germline CDR1 MNHNS, CDR2 SASEGT. The CDR3 runs to 16 residues. The CDR3 coding sequence is TGTGCCAGCAGTGAAAGCAAGGGGGGTAGCTACAATGAGCAGTACTTC. It yields the protein CASSESKGGSYNEQYF.

This clonotype was counted between two and nine times. The V and J genes are TRBV12-3 or TRBV12-4 and TRBJ2-5; 8 nucleotides agree with TRBD2. This CDR3 has 15 amino acids. Trimming removed 2 bases from V and 1 base from J; junction bases left unmatched: 3. This CDR3 reads CASSLTGLGQETQYF. CDR3 DNA sequence: TGTGCCAGCAGTTTAACGGGACTAGGCCAAGAGACCCAGTACTTC.